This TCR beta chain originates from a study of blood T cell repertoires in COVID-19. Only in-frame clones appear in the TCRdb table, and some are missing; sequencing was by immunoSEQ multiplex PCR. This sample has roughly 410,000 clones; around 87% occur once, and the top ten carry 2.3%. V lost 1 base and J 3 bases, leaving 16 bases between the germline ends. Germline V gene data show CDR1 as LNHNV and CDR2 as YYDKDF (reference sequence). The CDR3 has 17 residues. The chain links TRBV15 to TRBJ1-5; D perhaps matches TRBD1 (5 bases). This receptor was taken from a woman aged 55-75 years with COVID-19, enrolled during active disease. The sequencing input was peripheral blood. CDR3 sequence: CATSRGGSGDLNQPQHF. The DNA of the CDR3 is TGTGCCACCAGCAGAGGAGGGTCGGGGGACCTCAATCAGCCCCAGCATTTT.